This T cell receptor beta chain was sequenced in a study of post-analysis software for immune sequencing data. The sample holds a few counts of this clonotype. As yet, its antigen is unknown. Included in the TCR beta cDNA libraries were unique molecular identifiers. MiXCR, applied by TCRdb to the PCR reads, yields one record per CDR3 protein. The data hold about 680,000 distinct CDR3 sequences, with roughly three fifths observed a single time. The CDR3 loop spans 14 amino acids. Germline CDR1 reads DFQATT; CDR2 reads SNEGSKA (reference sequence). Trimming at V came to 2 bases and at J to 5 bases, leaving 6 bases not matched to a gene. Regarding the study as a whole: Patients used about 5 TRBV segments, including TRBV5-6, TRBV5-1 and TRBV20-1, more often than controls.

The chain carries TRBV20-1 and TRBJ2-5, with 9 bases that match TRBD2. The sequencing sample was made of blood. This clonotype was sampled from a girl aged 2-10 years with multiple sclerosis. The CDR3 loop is CSARRGLALETQYF. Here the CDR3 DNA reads TGCAGTGCTAGAAGGGGACTAGCTTTGGAGACCCAGTACTTC.